Shown below are 18 T cell receptor beta chains from a single sample sequenced in a study of blood T cell repertoires in COVID-19 (dated by TCRdb to 2020 to 2022). Receptor amplification or capture employed the immunoSEQ multiplex PCR assay. Held by TCRdb, this immuneACCESS table contains in-frame sequences only and omits some clones. Under half of the omission traces to an unresolved V gene where checked; the cause of the rest is unknown. A total of roughly 85,000 clones appear in this sample, 60% to 85% of them only once. 9.5% to 10% of the sample is held by the ten biggest clonotypes. Material for sequencing was peripheral blood. These receptors came from a human donor in a cohort sampled during active COVID-19.

V and J are TRBV5-1 and TRBJ2-1, with 13 positions matching TRBD2. The germline V gene has CDR1 SGHRS and CDR2 YFSETQ. This CDR3 has 15 amino acids. The V gene end was trimmed by 2 bases and the J gene end by 10 bases; junction bases not matched to a gene: 6. CDR3 in DNA: TGCGCCAGCAGCTTAATCGGGACTAGCGGGGTCGAGCAGTTCTTC. Protein sequence: CASSLIGTSGVEQFF.

The gene calls are TRBV30 and TRBJ2-1; the match to TRBD1 covers 9 bases. Trimming at V came to 3 bases and at J to 5 bases, leaving 8 bases not matched to a gene. This CDR3 has 15 amino acids. The germline V gene encodes CDR1 GTSNPN and CDR2 SVGIG (reference sequence). The CDR3 loop is CAWSPGQGNHNEQFF. The CDR3 DNA follows: TGTGCCTGGAGCCCGGGACAGGGAAACCACAATGAGCAGTTCTTC.

The rearrangement joins TRBV4-1 to TRBJ2-7; 7 bases match TRBD2. V was clipped by 2 bases and J by 6 bases; unmatched bases: 22. CDR1 MGHRA and CDR2 YSYEKL come from the germline V gene. The CDR3 is made up of 19 amino acids. This CDR3 reads CASSQFAFAGAGEAAEQYF. CDR3 nucleotides: TGCGCCAGCAGCCAATTTGCGTTCGCGGGAGCCGGGGAGGCAGCCGAGCAGTACTTC.

The chain uses TRBV19 and TRBJ1-3; D gene ambiguous. V was pared by 4 bases and J by 2 bases, with 9 bases between. CDR1 and CDR2 (germline): LNHDA, SQIVND (reference sequence). The CDR3 loop spans 14 amino acids. CDR3 sequence reads: CASSTTGAGNTIYF. DNA for the CDR3: TGTGCCAGTAGTACTACTGGTGCTGGAAACACCATATATTTT.

The J gene is TRBJ1-5, the V gene TRBV5-1, with 11 nucleotides matching TRBD1. The germline V gene has CDR1 SGHRS and CDR2 YFSETQ. The CDR3 runs to 14 residues. J lost 7 bases, V lost 4 bases, and 4 bases had no gene match. CDR3 amino acids: CASSRDRGEQPQHF. CDR3 in DNA: TGCGCCAGCAGCCGGGACAGGGGGGAACAGCCCCAGCATTTT.

This chain connects TRBV19 to TRBJ2-1; 8 bases are a match to TRBD1. The CDR3 totals 17 residues. Germline V lookup: CDR1 LNHDA, CDR2 SQIVND (reference sequence). V gave up 0 bases and J gave up 9 bases; unmatched junction bases: 13. CDR3 protein: CASSIDLSGQAVSEQFF. CDR3 nucleotide sequence: TGTGCCAGTAGTATAGATTTATCGGGACAGGCAGTTAGTGAGCAGTTCTTC.

In nucleotides, the CDR3 is TGTGCCAGCAGCCTCGAGGCGGAGGGGGAGCAGTACTTC. Its protein is CASSLEAEGEQYF. The V and J genes are TRBV7-9 and TRBJ2-7; tentative D call: TRBD2 (6 bases). V lost 5 bases and J lost 7, with 15 bases in between. Germline V lookup: CDR1 SEHNR, CDR2 FQNEAQ (reference sequence). CDR3 length: 13 residues. Looking up the rest from reference TRBV7-9 and TRBJ2-7 gives the full variable domain: DTGVSQNPRHKITKRGQNVTFRCDPISEHNRLYWYRQTLGQGPEFLTYFQNEAQLEKSRLLSDRFSAERPKGSFSTLEIQRTEQGDSAMYLCASSLEAEGEQYFGPGTRLTVT.

The chain recombines TRBV4-3 with TRBJ1-2; no firm D call. The CDR3 has 13 residues. Trimming left V 3 bases short and J 1 base short, with 6 bases between. Germline-derived CDR1 and CDR2 are LGHNA and YSLEER. This CDR3 reads CASSQQVNYGYTF. The CDR3, as DNA: TGCGCCAGCAGCCAGCAGGTTAACTATGGCTACACCTTC.

The J gene is TRBJ2-3, the V gene TRBV2; the match to TRBD1 covers 9 bases. The CDR3 spans 16 residues. Germline V gene sequence: CDR1 SNHLY, CDR2 FYNNEI. V was clipped by 5 bases and J by 8 bases; unmatched bases: 14. CDR3 region: CASSFRDRDERATQYF. The DNA of the CDR3 is TGTGCCAGCAGTTTCCGGGACAGGGATGAACGGGCTACGCAGTATTTT.

Only one count was recorded for this clone. The rearrangement joins TRBV5-1 to TRBJ1-1; TRBD1 aligns across 11 bases. J lost 5 bases, V lost 4 bases, and 10 bases had no gene match. Germline V gene data show CDR1 as SGHRS and CDR2 as YFSETQ. The CDR3 sequence is 16 residues long. The DNA for the CDR3 is TGCGCCAGCAGCCCCCGGACAGGGGGCTCATTGACTGAAGCTTTCTTT. Residues: CASSPRTGGSLTEAFF.

The CDR3 region is CASSLGRYEQYF. DNA for the CDR3: TGTGCCAGCAGCTTAGGGAGATACGAGCAGTACTTC. The chain recombines TRBV7-9 with TRBJ2-7, with no clear D. This CDR3 comprises 12 residues. The germline V and J ends were trimmed by 1 base and 4 bases, with 5 bases remaining between them. Germline-derived CDR1 and CDR2 are SEHNR and FQNEAQ (reference sequence).

This clone showed up just once. V gene TRBV7-8 combines with J gene TRBJ2-5; D call uncertain. Trimming cost V 6 bases and J 4 bases, with 12 bases left between them. This CDR3 has 13 amino acids. Per germline, CDR1 SGHVS and CDR2 FQNEAQ. CDR3 nucleotides: TGTGCCAGCAGGGTAGCTAGTGGAGAGACCCAGTACTTC. Residues: CASRVASGETQYF.

This chain connects TRBV12-5 to TRBJ2-7; the D gene is possibly TRBD1 (7 bases). Germline CDR1 LGHNT, CDR2 FRNRAP. CDR3 size: 18 residues. V lost 7 bases to trimming and J lost 3 bases, with 28 bases between them. The CDR3 reads CASASRGTDTFFDYEQYF. The CDR3 coding sequence is TGTGCTAGTGCATCTCGCGGGACAGATACTTTCTTTGACTACGAGCAGTACTTC.

The chain combines TRBV9 with TRBJ1-2; a weak D match, TRBD1 (5 bases). Per germline, CDR1 SGDLS and CDR2 YYNGEE. This CDR3 region has 14 residues. The V gene lost 3 bases and the J gene lost 4 bases, with 13 bases spanning the gap. The CDR3 sequence: CASSEGLATYGYTF. CDR3 nucleotide sequence: TGTGCCAGCAGCGAGGGGTTGGCAACCTATGGCTACACCTTC.

This clone was counted a single time. J is TRBJ2-7 and V is TRBV5-4, with TRBD1 identical over 7 bases. The CDR3 totals 12 residues. Germline V gene lookup returns CDR1 SGHNT and CDR2 YYREEE (reference sequence). The V gene end was trimmed by 0 bases and the J gene end by 6 bases; junction bases not matched to a gene: 0. CDR3 nucleotide sequence: TGTGCCAGCAGCTTGGACAGGGGCGAGCAGTACTTC. It specifies CASSLDRGEQYF.

This chain links TRBV5-5 with TRBJ2-3; 9 nucleotides agree with TRBD1. Germline loops: CDR1 SGHKS, CDR2 YYEKEE (reference sequence). This CDR3 is built from 17 residues. V dropped 0 bases and J dropped 3; count of bases not matched to a gene: 8. CDR3 sequence: CASSLEVNRGRTDTQYF. DNA of the CDR3: TGTGCCAGCAGCTTGGAGGTGAACAGGGGGCGGACAGATACGCAGTATTTT.

The V call is TRBV10-2, the J call TRBJ1-6, with a possible D match to TRBD1 (6 bases). CDR1 is WSHSY and CDR2 is SAAADI in the germline V gene. The CDR3 contains 14 residues. Trimming removed 2 bases from V and 12 bases from J, with 14 bases in between. The CDR3 region is CASSEGQPLLPLHF. DNA for the CDR3: TGCGCCAGCAGTGAGGGACAGCCGTTATTACCCCTCCACTTT.

The J gene is TRBJ2-2, the V gene TRBV4-3; D gene ambiguous. This CDR3 is 15 amino acids long. Germline CDR1 and CDR2: LGHNA and YSLEER. The ends were cut back, 2 bases at V and 3 bases at J, with 10 bases in the middle. CDR3 region: CASSQSLRDTGELFF. CDR3 nucleotides: TGCGCCAGCAGCCAATCCCTCCGGGACACCGGGGAGCTGTTTTTT.